Here is one TCR beta chain with its context. CDR3 size: 11 residues. V lost 2 bases and J 11 bases, leaving 9 bases between the germline ends. Germline loops: CDR1 SNHLY, CDR2 FYNNEI. Only in-frame clones appear in the TCRdb table, and some are missing; sequencing was by immunoSEQ multiplex PCR. The sample lists about 280,000 clones, about four fifths occurring once. The sample is drawn from a study of blood T cell repertoires in COVID-19. Which cohort a participant joined came from the clinical history participants gave. The V and J genes are TRBV2 and TRBJ1-1; no definite D call. The clonotype was recovered from a man between 40 and 49 years old who had been exposed to COVID-19. The material sequenced was PBMCs or T cells enriched from blood (not recorded which). The CDR3 protein is CASSEWASAFF. CDR3 in DNA: TGTGCCAGCAGTGAATGGGCCAGTGCTTTCTTT.